This TCR beta chain was identified during a study of blood T cell repertoires in COVID-19. Turning to the study itself: Nucleic acid was either cDNA or gDNA, and it came from T cells, B-cell-depleted T cells, or PBMCs.

Methods used by the authors: Estimates of nucleated cell counts were drawn from the amplification of reference gene primers. Libraries were prepared by immunoSEQ multiplex PCR; TCRdb keeps only in-frame clonotypes and omits some of them. The V and J calls and clone size come from that table; D and trimming were worked out from the DNA. The sample yields approximately 58,000 clones, around 90% seen once. This TCR came from a woman aged 80 or over with active COVID-19. Material for sequencing was peripheral blood.

CDR3 in DNA: TGTGCCAGCACAGACTCCCCCGGGACAGAAAGCTTCGTGGGTCGGGAGCTGTTTTTT. Translated: CASTDSPGTESFVGRELFF. The J gene is TRBJ2-2, the V gene TRBV28; TRBD1 matches at 7 bases. This CDR3 has 19 amino acids. V gave up 7 bases and J gave up 9 bases; unmatched junction bases: 26. Germline assignment: CDR1 MDHEN and CDR2 SYDVKM.